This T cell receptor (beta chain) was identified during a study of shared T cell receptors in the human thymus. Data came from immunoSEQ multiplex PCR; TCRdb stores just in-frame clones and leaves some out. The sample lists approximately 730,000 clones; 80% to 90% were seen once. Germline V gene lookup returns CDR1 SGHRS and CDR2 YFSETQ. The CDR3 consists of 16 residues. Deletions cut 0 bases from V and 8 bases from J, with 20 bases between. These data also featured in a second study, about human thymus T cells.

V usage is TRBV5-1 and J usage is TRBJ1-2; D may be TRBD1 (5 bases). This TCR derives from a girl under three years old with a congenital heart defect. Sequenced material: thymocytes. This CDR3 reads CASSLVWGLALRGYTF. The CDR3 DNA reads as TGCGCCAGCAGCTTGGTGTGGGGCCTGGCTTTACGGGGCTACACCTTC.